Sequencing of this T cell receptor (beta chain) was carried out in a study of OX40 agonist ivuxolimab in advanced cancers. This CDR3 contains 19 residues. The germline V gene has CDR1 SGDLS and CDR2 YYNGEE. Unmatched junction bases numbered 10, after V lost 4 bases and J lost 0 bases. The protocol was immunoSEQ multiplex PCR, while the TCRdb copy is restricted to in-frame clones and leaves out a portion. The sample consists of tens of thousands of clones, over 75% of them appearing once. The chain joins TRBV9 to TRBJ2-1; 13 positions agree with TRBD2. Specimen: CD4+ or CD8+ T cells sorted from blood, collected in a trial of the OX40 agonist ivuxolimab. The source of this sequence is an adult with an advanced solid tumor such as melanoma, head and neck, liver or kidney cancer. CDR3 DNA sequence: TGTGCCAGCAGCCCGCGGACTAGCGGGGGACTCGACTCCTACAATGAGCAGTTCTTC. As protein: CASSPRTSGGLDSYNEQFF.